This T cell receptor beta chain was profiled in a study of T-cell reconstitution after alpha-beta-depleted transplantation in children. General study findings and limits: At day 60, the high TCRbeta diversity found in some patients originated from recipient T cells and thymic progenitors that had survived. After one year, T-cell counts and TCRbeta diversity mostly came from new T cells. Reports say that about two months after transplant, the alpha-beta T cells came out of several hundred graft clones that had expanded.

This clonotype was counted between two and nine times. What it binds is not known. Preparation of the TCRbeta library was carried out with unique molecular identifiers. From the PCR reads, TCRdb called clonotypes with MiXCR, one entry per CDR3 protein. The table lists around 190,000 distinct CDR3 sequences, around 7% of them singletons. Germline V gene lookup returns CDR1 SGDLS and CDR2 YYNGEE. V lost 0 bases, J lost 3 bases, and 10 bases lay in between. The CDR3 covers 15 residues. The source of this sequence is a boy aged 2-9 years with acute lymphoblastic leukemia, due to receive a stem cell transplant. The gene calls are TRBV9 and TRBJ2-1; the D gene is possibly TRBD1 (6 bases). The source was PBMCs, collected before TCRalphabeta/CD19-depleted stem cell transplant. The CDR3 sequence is CASSVEQGFYNEQFF. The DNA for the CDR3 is TGTGCCAGCAGCGTAGAACAGGGTTTCTACAATGAGCAGTTCTTC.